The 4 T cell receptor beta chains reported below all come from one sample, sequenced in a study of shared clonotypes between healthy human individuals. Sequenced by immunoSEQ multiplex PCR; TCRdb stores in-frame clones only, minus some. The repertoire holds more than 2 million clones, with over 85% as singletons. Sequenced input: naive CD4+ T cells sorted from blood. The subset is: CD45RA+ positively selected. These TCRs come from a man aged 18 to 35 in good health.

The rearrangement uses TRBV7-2 and TRBJ2-7; D gene ambiguous. This CDR3 has 13 residues. Germline CDR1 is SGHTA and CDR2 is FQGNSA. The V end was cut by 3 bases, the J end by 1 base, with 7 bases between. The CDR3 is CASSLVNSYEQYF. The CDR3 DNA reads TGTGCCAGCAGCTTGGTCAATTCCTACGAGCAGTACTTC.

The J gene is TRBJ2-7, the V gene TRBV28; 9 bases are a match to TRBD2. This CDR3 is 13 amino acids long. In germline, CDR1 is MDHEN, CDR2 SYDVKM. V lost 8 bases, J lost 3 bases, and 5 bases stayed unmatched. This chain's CDR3 is CASCGGAGYEQYF. The CDR3 DNA reads as TGTGCCAGCTGCGGGGGGGCCGGCTACGAGCAGTACTTC.

This chain uses TRBV6-6 with TRBJ2-7; D ambiguous. The CDR3 sequence is 12 residues long. Germline V lookup: CDR1 MNHNY, CDR2 SVGAGI (reference sequence). Trimming removed 5 bases from V and 3 bases from J, with 8 bases in between. The CDR3 DNA reads as TGTGCCAGCAGTAAGGACGGCTACGAGCAGTACTTC. Translating it yields CASSKDGYEQYF.

J is TRBJ2-7 and V is TRBV6-1; TRBD2 might be the D (5 bases). The CDR3 spans 12 residues. The ends were cut back, 8 bases at V and 3 bases at J, with 11 bases in the middle. From germline, CDR1 is MNHNS and CDR2 SASEGT. The CDR3 DNA reads as TGTGCCAGCGAGGGATATTTCTACGAGCAGTACTTC. It specifies CASEGYFYEQYF.